There are many counts of the clone carrying this T cell receptor (beta chain). Its antigen is unidentified. V was trimmed by 3 bases and J by 4 bases, leaving 3 bases between them. The CDR3 consists of 11 residues. Germline CDR1 and CDR2: MGHDK and SYGVNS. The data belong to a study of T-cell reconstitution after alpha-beta-depleted transplantation in children. Study-level results: The authors attributed T-cell counts and diversity one year after transplant mostly to newly produced T cells.

The TCRbeta library was prepared with unique molecular identifiers. One entry per CDR3 protein, called by TCRdb with MiXCR from the PCR reads. The data contain hundreds of thousands of distinct CDR3 sequences, roughly 13% of them singletons. Sequenced here: PBMCs, sampled before TCRalphabeta/CD19-depleted stem cell transplant. V gene TRBV25-1 combines with J gene TRBJ1-1; D not resolved. The origin of this receptor is a girl aged 2-10 years with congenital amegakaryocytic thrombocytopenia, due to receive a stem cell transplant. CDR3 residues: CASSDFTEAFF. The CDR3, as DNA: TGTGCCAGCAGTGACTTCACTGAAGCTTTCTTT.